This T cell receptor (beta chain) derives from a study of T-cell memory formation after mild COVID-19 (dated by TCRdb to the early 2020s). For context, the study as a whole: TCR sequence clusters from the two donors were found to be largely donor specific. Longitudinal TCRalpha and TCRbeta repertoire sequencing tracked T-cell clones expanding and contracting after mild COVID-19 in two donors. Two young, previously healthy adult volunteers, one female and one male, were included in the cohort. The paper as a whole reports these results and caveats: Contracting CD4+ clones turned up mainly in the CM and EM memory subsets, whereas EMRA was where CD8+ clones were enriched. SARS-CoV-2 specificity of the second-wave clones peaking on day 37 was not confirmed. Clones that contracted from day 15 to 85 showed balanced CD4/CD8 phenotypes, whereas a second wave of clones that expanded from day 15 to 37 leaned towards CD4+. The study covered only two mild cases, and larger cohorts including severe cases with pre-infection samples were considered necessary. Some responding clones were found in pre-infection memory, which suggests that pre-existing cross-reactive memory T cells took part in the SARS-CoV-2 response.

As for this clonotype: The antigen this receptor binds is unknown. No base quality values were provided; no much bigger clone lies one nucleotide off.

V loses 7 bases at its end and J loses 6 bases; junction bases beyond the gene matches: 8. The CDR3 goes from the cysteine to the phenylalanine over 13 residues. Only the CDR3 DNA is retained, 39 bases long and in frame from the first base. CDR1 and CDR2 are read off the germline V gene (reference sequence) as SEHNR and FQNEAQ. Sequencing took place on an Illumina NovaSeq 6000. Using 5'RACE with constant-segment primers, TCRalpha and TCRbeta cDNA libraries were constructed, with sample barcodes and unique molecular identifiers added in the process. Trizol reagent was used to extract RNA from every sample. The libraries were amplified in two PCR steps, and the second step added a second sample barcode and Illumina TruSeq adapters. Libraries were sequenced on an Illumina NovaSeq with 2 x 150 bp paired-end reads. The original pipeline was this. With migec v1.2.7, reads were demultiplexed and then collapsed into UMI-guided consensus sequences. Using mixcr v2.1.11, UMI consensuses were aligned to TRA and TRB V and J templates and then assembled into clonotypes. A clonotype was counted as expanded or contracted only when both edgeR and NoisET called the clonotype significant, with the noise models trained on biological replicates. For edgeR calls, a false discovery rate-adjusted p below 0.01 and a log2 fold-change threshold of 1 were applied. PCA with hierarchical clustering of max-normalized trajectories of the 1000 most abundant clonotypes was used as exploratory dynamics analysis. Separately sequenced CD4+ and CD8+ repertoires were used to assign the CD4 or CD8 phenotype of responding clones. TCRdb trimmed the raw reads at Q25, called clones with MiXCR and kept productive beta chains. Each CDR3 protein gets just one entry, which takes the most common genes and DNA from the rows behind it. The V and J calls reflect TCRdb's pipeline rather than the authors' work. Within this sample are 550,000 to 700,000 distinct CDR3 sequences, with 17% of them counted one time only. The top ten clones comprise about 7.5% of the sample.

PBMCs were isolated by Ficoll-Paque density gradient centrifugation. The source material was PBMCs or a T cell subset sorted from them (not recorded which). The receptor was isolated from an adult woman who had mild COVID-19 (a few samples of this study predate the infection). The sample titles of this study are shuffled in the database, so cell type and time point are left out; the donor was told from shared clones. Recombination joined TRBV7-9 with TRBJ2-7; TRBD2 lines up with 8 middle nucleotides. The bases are TGTGCCAGCATCGAGCGGGGGAGTCGCGAGCAGTACTTC. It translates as CASIERGSREQYF.